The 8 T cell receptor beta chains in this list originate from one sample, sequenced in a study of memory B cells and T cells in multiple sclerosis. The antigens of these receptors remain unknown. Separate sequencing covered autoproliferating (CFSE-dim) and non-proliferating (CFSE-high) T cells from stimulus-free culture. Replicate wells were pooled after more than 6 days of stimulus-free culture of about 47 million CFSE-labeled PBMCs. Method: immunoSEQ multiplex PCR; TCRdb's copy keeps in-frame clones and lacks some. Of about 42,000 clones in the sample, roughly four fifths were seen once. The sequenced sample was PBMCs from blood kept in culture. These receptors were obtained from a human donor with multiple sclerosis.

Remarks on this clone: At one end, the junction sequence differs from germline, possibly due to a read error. The CDR3 DNA is TGTGCTAGCAGCCCCGGGACAGGGAATGAGCAGTTCTTC. This translates into CASSPGTGNEQFF. The chain has TRBV7-7 and TRBJ2-1; 9 bases map to TRBD1. In germline, CDR1 is SSHAT, CDR2 FNYEAQ (reference sequence). The CDR3 runs to 13 residues.

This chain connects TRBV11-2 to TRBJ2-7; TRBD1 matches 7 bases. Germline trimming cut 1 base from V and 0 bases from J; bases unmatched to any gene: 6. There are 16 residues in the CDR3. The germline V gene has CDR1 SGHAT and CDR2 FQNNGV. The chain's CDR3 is CASSLAAGTVSYEQYF. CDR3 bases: TGTGCCAGCAGCTTAGCGGCAGGGACAGTCTCCTACGAGCAGTACTTC. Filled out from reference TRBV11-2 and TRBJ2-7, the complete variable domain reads EAGVAQSPRYKIIEKRQSVAFWCNPISGHATLYWYQQILGQGPKLLIQFQNNGVVDDSQLPKDRFSAERLKGVDSTLKIQPAKLEDSAVYLCASSLAAGTVSYEQYFGPGTRLTVT.

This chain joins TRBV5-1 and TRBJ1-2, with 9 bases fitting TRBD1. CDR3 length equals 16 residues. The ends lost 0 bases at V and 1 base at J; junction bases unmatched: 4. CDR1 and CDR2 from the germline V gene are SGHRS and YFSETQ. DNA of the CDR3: TGCGCCAGCAGCTTGGAACCGGGACAGGGTAACTATGGCTACACCTTC. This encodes CASSLEPGQGNYGYTF.

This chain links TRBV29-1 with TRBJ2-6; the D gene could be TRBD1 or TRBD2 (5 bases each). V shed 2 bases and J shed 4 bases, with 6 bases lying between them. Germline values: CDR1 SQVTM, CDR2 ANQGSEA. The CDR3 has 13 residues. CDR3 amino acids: CSVERDGANVLTF. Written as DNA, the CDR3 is TGCAGCGTTGAAAGGGACGGGGCCAACGTCCTGACTTTC. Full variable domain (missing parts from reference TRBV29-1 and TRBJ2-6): SAVISQKPSRDICQRGTSLTIQCQVDSQVTMMFWYRQQPGQSLTLIATANQGSEATYESGFVIDKFPISRPNLTFSTLTVSNMSPEDSSIYLCSVERDGANVLTFGAGSRLTVL.

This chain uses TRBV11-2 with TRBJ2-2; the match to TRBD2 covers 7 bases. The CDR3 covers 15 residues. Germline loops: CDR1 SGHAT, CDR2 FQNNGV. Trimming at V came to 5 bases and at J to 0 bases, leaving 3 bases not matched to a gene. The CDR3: CASSRGGSNTGELFF. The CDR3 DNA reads TGTGCCAGCAGCCGCGGGGGATCGAACACCGGGGAGCTGTTTTTT. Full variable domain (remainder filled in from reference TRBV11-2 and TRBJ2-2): EAGVAQSPRYKIIEKRQSVAFWCNPISGHATLYWYQQILGQGPKLLIQFQNNGVVDDSQLPKDRFSAERLKGVDSTLKIQPAKLEDSAVYLCASSRGGSNTGELFFGEGSRLTVL.

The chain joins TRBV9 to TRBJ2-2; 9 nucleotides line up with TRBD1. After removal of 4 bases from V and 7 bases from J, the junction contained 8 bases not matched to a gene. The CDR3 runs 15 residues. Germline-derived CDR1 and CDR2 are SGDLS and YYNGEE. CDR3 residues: CASSTGQGAVGELFF. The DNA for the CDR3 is TGTGCCAGCAGCACGGGACAGGGAGCAGTCGGGGAGCTGTTTTTT. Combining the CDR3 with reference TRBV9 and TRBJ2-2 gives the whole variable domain DSGVTQTPKHLITATGQRVTLRCSPRSGDLSVYWYQQSLDQGLQFLIQYYNGEERAKGNILERFSAQQFPDLHSELNLSSLELGDSALYFCASSTGQGAVGELFFGEGSRLTVL.

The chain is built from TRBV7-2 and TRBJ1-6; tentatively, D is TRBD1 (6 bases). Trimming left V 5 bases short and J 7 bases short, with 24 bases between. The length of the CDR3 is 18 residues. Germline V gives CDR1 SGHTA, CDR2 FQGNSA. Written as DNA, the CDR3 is TGTGCCAGCAGCAAAACAGGGAACTCCTTCAGAGAGAATTCACCCCTCCACTTT. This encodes CASSKTGNSFRENSPLHF.

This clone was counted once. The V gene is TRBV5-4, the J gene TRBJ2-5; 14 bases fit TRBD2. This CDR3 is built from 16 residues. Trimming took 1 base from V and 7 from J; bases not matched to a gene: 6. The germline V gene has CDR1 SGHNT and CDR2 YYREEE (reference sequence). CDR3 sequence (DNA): TGTGCCAGCAGCTTGTGGGGACTAGCGGGGGATGGGACCCAGTACTTC. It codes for CASSLWGLAGDGTQYF.